Following are 4 T cell receptor beta chains from one sample sequenced in a study of response to subunit inactivated influenza vaccine. TCRdb redid the calling of the RT-PCR reads with MiXCR, one entry per CDR3 protein. The sample includes 700,000 to 800,000 distinct CDR3 sequences, about 18% of them seen just once. This specimen was PBMCs from blood, taken 5 days after vaccination. The source of these receptors is a man aged 50 to 59 who received an inactivated influenza vaccine.

This clonotype has just a few counts. The chain couples TRBV12-3 or TRBV12-4 to TRBJ1-2; D is undetermined. The germline V and J ends were trimmed by 5 bases and 3 bases, with 10 bases remaining between them. The CDR3 is made up of 13 amino acids. As DNA, the CDR3 is TGTGCCAGCAGTCCTATGAGCGACTATGGCTACACCTTC. Amino acid sequence: CASSPMSDYGYTF.

This clonotype was seen a few times. This chain uses TRBV4-3 with TRBJ1-2, with D uncertain. Trimming removed 1 base at V and 8 bases at J, with 11 bases between. From germline, CDR1 is LGHNA and CDR2 YSLEER. CDR3 length: 13 amino acids. The CDR3: CASSQVDGRGYTF. For the CDR3, the DNA is TGCGCCAGCAGCCAAGTCGATGGTCGCGGCTACACCTTC.

Only a few counts were recorded for this clonotype. This rearrangement joins TRBV29-1 to TRBJ1-1; 9 bases agree with TRBD1. J gave up 5 bases and V 6 bases, and 10 bases lay outside the gene matches. Germline loops: CDR1 SQVTM, CDR2 ANQGSEA. The CDR3 sequence is 14 residues long. CDR3 sequence reads: CSVRGTGRGTEAFF. For the CDR3, the DNA is TGCAGCGTGAGAGGGACAGGGAGAGGTACTGAAGCTTTCTTT.

This sequence joins TRBV3-1 and TRBJ2-7; tentatively, D is TRBD2 (6 bases). The CDR3 has 14 amino acids. Trimming took 1 base from V and 5 from J, leaving 12 bases between them. Germline lookup yields CDR1 LGHDT and CDR2 YNNKEL (reference sequence). This CDR3 is CASSQAGDFDEQYF. Written as DNA, the CDR3 is TGTGCCAGCAGCCAAGCGGGAGATTTTGACGAGCAGTACTTC.